This is a list of T cell receptor beta chains from one sample in a study of shared clonotypes between healthy human individuals. Method: immunoSEQ multiplex PCR; TCRdb's copy keeps in-frame clones and lacks some. This sample has approximately 1.5 million clones; 98% occur once, and the top ten carry over 0.3%. The sample taken for sequencing was naive CD4+ T cells sorted from blood. The receptors come from a man aged 25-45 years in good health. The CDR3 runs from the conserved cysteine through the conserved F or W. Fields, in order: D gene, clone size, J gene, V gene, CDR3 DNA, CDR3 protein. A D gene is named only where the DNA matches it firmly. Part of the rows lack a size; the others show once, few, many or a class for expanded clones.

NA NA TRBJ2-2 TRBV9 TGTGCCAGCAGCGTAGCTCTTACAGGGAGGGCCGGGGAGCTGTTTTTT CASSVALTGRAGELFF
NA NA TRBJ1-1 TRBV6-1 TGTGCCAGCAGTACGGGACTTTTGAACACTGAAGCTTTCTTT CASSTGLLNTEAFF
NA once TRBJ1-2 TRBV7-9 TGTGCCAGCAGCTTAGACCTATTTAACTATGGCTACACCTTC CASSLDLFNYGYTF
NA NA TRBJ1-1 TRBV28 TGTGCCAGCAGTTTGTCCCAGGGGACTGAAGCTTTCTTT CASSLSQGTEAFF
TRBD1 NA TRBJ2-5 TRBV6-1 TGTGCCAGCATCTCCGGGACAGGGGGCCGAGAGACCCAGTACTTC CASISGTGGRETQYF
NA NA TRBJ2-5 TRBV29-1 TGCAGCGTTGGGGAAGAGACCCAGTACTTC CSVGEETQYF
NA NA TRBJ2-7 TRBV7-2 TGTGCCAGCAGTAGAGCTAGGCCTCCCTACGAGCAGTACTTC CASSRARPPYEQYF
TRBD1 NA TRBJ1-4 TRBV6-6 TGTGCCAGCAGTTACTCGGGACAGGGTAATGAAAAACTGTTTTTT CASSYSGQGNEKLFF
NA NA TRBJ2-5 TRBV29-1 TGCAGCGTTGAAAGGGTAGCGGCTCAAGAGACCCAGTACTTC CSVERVAAQETQYF
NA once TRBJ2-5 TRBV2 TGTGCCAGCGGGAGTATGGGGGAGACCCAGTACTTC CASGSMGETQYF
NA NA TRBJ2-2 TRBV7-3 TGTGCCAGCAGCTTAATCGGGACCGCGAACACCGGGGAGCTGTTTTTT CASSLIGTANTGELFF
NA NA TRBJ2-7 TRBV11-2 TGTGCCAGCAGCTTGGCGCCGGGACGTTCTTCCTACGAGCAGTACTTC CASSLAPGRSSYEQYF
TRBD1 NA TRBJ2-1 TRBV7-2 TGTGCCAGCGAAGGACCCCGGGACAGACGATACAATGAGCAGTTCTTC CASEGPRDRRYNEQFF
NA NA TRBJ1-3 TRBV11-2 TGTGCCAGCAGCTTAGCGGCCGGTTTCTCCTCTGGAAACACCATATATTTT CASSLAAGFSSGNTIYF
NA NA TRBJ2-3 TRBV6-1 TGTGCCAGCAGTGCGATGGCGGGAATAACAGATACGCAGTATTTT CASSAMAGITDTQYF
TRBD1 NA TRBJ1-4 TRBV6-1 TGTGCCAGCGGGGACAGGGGGCGCGAAAAACTGTTTTTT CASGDRGREKLFF
NA NA TRBJ1-5 TRBV19 TGTGCCAGTAGTCGGGGAGGCCAGCCCCAGCATTTT CASSRGGQPQHF
NA NA TRBJ2-5 TRBV6-1 TGTGCCAGCAGTGAACTAGCGTGGGGGGAGACCCAGTACTTC CASSELAWGETQYF
NA NA TRBJ2-7 TRBV30 TGTGCCTGGAGTAGTAGGAGATCCAAGCAGTACTTC CAWSSRRSKQYF
TRBD1 NA TRBJ2-5 TRBV28 TGTGCCAGTTTGGGGCTCGGGACAGGGCAAGAGACCCAGTACTTC CASLGLGTGQETQYF
TRBD2 NA TRBJ2-1 TRBV7-9 TGTGCCAGCAGCTTAGTCGGCGGGAGGCCCTCCCCAGAGCAGTTCTTC CASSLVGGRPSPEQFF
NA NA TRBJ1-2 TRBV2 TGTGCCAGCAGCGTTAAGACTCTATCGGGGGGCTACACCTTC CASSVKTLSGGYTF
NA NA TRBJ2-3 TRBV4-3 TGCGCCAGCTCTAGGGCGGGGGCCGGCCCAGATACGCAGTATTTT CASSRAGAGPDTQYF
NA NA TRBJ1-3 TRBV13 TGTGCCAGCAGCTTAAACCGAAACACCATATATTTT CASSLNRNTIYF
NA NA TRBJ2-5 TRBV6-5 TGTGCCAGCAGTACAGGGCTTGATGAGACCCAGTACTTC CASSTGLDETQYF
TRBD1 NA TRBJ2-7 TRBV5-1 TGCGCCAGCAGCTTGCCACGACAGGGTTTATCGCGGGTCGGCTACGAGCAGTACTTC CASSLPRQGLSRVGYEQYF
NA NA TRBJ1-1 TRBV6-1 TGTGCCAGCAGTGTGCAGGGATCGAACACTGAAGCTTTCTTT CASSVQGSNTEAFF
TRBD2 once TRBJ2-7 TRBV5-4 TGTGCCAGCAGCTCCCGGACTAGCGGAGCATACGAGCAGTACTTC CASSSRTSGAYEQYF
NA NA TRBJ1-4 TRBV9 TGTGCCAGCAGCGTAGGGCCCCCAGATGAAAAACTGTTTTTT CASSVGPPDEKLFF
NA NA TRBJ2-7 TRBV27 TGTGCCAGCAGTTTCGTCGGCGGTTACGAGCAGTACTTC CASSFVGGYEQYF
NA NA TRBJ2-1 TRBV11-3 TGTGCCAGCAGCTCGGGGTGGGGGGCGACAAATGAGCAGTTCTTC CASSSGWGATNEQFF
TRBD2 once TRBJ2-1 TRBV5-1 TGCGCCAGCAGCCAACTAGCGGGTACCTACAATGAGCAGTTCTTC CASSQLAGTYNEQFF
TRBD2 NA TRBJ2-5 TRBV19 TGTGCCAGTAGTATGCCTAGCGGGAGCACAGAGACCCAGTACTTC CASSMPSGSTETQYF
NA NA TRBJ1-1 TRBV5-5 TGTGCCAGCAGCTTGGCAGTGTTGAACACTGAAGCTTTCTTT CASSLAVLNTEAFF
TRBD1 NA TRBJ2-3 TRBV7-2 TGTGCCAGCAGCTACCCACGGACAGGGGGAACTAGCACAGATACGCAGTATTTT CASSYPRTGGTSTDTQYF
NA NA TRBJ1-5 TRBV18 TGTGCCAGCTCACCACGAGGAGACAGTGTTAATCAGCCCCAGCATTTT CASSPRGDSVNQPQHF
NA NA TRBJ1-2 TRBV10-3 TGTGCCATCTGGAAAGAGGGGGTTTATGGCTACACCTTC CAIWKEGVYGYTF
TRBD1 NA TRBJ1-2 TRBV5-6 TGTGCCAGCTCCGGGACAGCAGTCCTTAACTATGGCTACACCTTC CASSGTAVLNYGYTF
TRBD2 NA TRBJ2-3 TRBV6-4 TGTGCCAGCAGTCTTAGCGGGTCAAGCACAGATACGCAGTATTTT CASSLSGSSTDTQYF
TRBD2 NA TRBJ2-6 TRBV5-1 TGCGCCAGCAGCTTGAGAGCGGGAAAGGGTTACACCGGGGCCAACGTCCTGACTTTC CASSLRAGKGYTGANVLTF
TRBD1 NA TRBJ2-3 TRBV5-4 TGTGCCAGCAACCCCCGCGCGGGACAGGTCACAGATACGCAGTATTTT CASNPRAGQVTDTQYF
TRBD2 once TRBJ2-5 TRBV5-1 TGCGCCAGCAGCTTACTAGCGGGAGGAGAGACCCAGTACTTC CASSLLAGGETQYF
NA NA TRBJ2-7 TRBV7-2 TGTGCCAGCAGCTCGGACGTGATCCCTAGCGAGCAGTACTTC CASSSDVIPSEQYF
NA NA TRBJ2-6 TRBV9 TGTGCCAGCAGCGTAGTGGGATCTGGGGCCAACGTCCTGACTTTC CASSVVGSGANVLTF